The 5 T cell receptor beta chains listed next were all sequenced from one sample in a study of tumor-infiltrating lymphocytes in primary liver carcinoma. With a constant-region primer, TCR beta cDNA was made from approximately 520 ng of total RNA. Nested multiplex PCR, run for three rounds with slightly modified ARM-PCR, yielded TCR beta libraries. TRBV1-TRBV30 forward primers and a C-beta reverse primer were used in the first two PCR rounds, which each ran for about 9 cycles. In TCRdb, the multiplex PCR reads were re-called with MiXCR into one record per CDR3 protein. Of approximately 88,000 distinct CDR3 sequences in the sample, 68% were seen once. It was from roughly 20-30 mg of unsorted bulk tissue that RNA and DNA were co-extracted. Sequencing used tumor-adjacent normal liver tissue. All receptors derive from a man in his forties or fifties with primary liver carcinoma and hepatitis B virus infection.

In its sample, this clonotype was seen a few times. A read error is possible here, since a much larger clone lies one base away. The chain joins TRBV28 to TRBJ1-1; D remains ambiguous. V was cut by 4 bases and J by 4 bases, with 16 bases left in between. CDR1 MDHEN and CDR2 SYDVKM come from the germline V gene. This CDR3 contains 15 residues. CDR3 amino acids: CASSSPYGRGTEAFF. As DNA, the CDR3 is TGTGCCAGCAGTTCCCCCTATGGACGGGGCACTGAAGCTTTCTTT.

As concerns this clonotype: At one end the junction does not follow the germline gene, possibly because of a read error. V and J are TRBV11-2 and TRBJ2-7, with TRBD2 as a possible D gene (7 bases). Per the germline V gene, CDR1 is SGHAT and CDR2 is FQNNGV. CDR3 length: 15 residues. The CDR3 DNA reads as TGTGCCACCAGCTCTGGGAGGGGGATCTTTGGAGAGCAGTACTTC. It specifies CATSSGRGIFGEQYF.

The count of this clonotype is one. At one boundary the junction diverges from the germline segment, which might be a read error. The chain joins TRBV12-3 or TRBV12-4 to TRBJ2-2; 9 positions agree with TRBD2. The CDR3 spans 16 residues. CDR3 nucleotide sequence: TGCGCCAGCAGTTTGTTAGCGGGAGTAGTCACCGGGGAGCTGTTATTT. As protein: CASSLLAGVVTGELLF.

With regard to this clonotype: This may arise from a read error, as a much more abundant clone is one base away. The chain joins TRBV5-6 to TRBJ1-2; no clear D. V was pared by 0 bases and J by 9 bases, with 9 bases between. The length of the CDR3 is 12 residues. Germline V gene lookup returns CDR1 SGHDT and CDR2 YYEEEE. The CDR3 sequence is CASSLGPGSYTF. DNA for the CDR3: TGTGCCAGCAGCTTGGGTCCGGGTAGCTACACCTTC. The full variable domain, its missing parts supplied by reference TRBV5-6 and TRBJ1-2, is DAGVTQSPTHLIKTRGQQVTLRCSPKSGHDTVSWYQQALGQGPQFIFQYYEEEERQRGNFPDRFSGHQFPNYSSELNVNALLLGDSALYLCASSLGPGSYTFGSGTRLTVV.

A note on this clonotype: Compared with germline, one end of the junction differs, possibly owing to a read error. This chain joins TRBV11-2 and TRBJ2-7; D is possibly TRBD1 (6 bases). Germline V gene sequence: CDR1 SGHAT, CDR2 FQNNGV. This CDR3 has 12 residues. The CDR3 DNA is TGTACCAGTAGCTTAGGGGGAGACGAGCAGTACTTC. Protein: CTSSLGGDEQYF. The whole variable domain, remainder taken from reference TRBV11-2 and TRBJ2-7, is EAGVAQSPRYKIIEKRQSVAFWCNPISGHATLYWYQQILGQGPKLLIQFQNNGVVDDSQLPKDRFSAERLKGVDSTLKIQPAKLEDSAVYLCTSSLGGDEQYFGPGTRLTVT.